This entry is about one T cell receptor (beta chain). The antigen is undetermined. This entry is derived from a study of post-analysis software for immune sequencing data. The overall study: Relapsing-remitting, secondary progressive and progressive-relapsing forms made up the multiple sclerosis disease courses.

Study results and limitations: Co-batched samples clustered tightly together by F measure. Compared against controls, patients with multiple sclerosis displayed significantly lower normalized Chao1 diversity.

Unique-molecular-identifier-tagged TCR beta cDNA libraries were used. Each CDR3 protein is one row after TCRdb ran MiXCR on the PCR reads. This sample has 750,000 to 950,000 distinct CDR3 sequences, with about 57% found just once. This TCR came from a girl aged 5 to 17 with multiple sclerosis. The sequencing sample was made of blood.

CDR3 protein: CATSAPASGGRETQYF. CDR3 bases: TGTGCCACCAGTGCCCCCGCCAGCGGGGGTCGAGAGACCCAGTACTTC. The V call is TRBV24-1, the J call TRBJ2-5; TRBD2 matches 8 bases. Germline CDR1 KGHDR, CDR2 SFDVKD. This CDR3 is built from 16 residues. Unmatched junction bases numbered 11, after V lost 5 bases and J lost 4 bases.